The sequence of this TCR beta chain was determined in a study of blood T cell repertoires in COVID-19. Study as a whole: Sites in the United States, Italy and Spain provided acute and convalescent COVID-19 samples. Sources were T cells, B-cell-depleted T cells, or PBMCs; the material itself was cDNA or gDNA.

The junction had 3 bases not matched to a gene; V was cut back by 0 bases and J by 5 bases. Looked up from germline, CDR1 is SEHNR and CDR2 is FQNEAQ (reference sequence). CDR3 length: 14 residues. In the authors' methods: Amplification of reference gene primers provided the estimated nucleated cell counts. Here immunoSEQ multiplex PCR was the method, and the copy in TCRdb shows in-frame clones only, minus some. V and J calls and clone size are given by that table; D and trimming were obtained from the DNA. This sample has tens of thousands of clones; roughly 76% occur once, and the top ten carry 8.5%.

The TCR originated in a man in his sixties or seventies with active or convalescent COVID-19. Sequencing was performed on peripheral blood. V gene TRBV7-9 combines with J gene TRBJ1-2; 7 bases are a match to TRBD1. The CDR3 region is CASSLAGTVYGYTF. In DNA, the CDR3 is TGTGCCAGCAGCTTAGCTGGGACAGTTTATGGCTACACCTTC.